The text below deals with one T cell receptor (beta chain). Its antigen remains unknown. This entry belongs to a study of T cell repertoires in cytomegalovirus infection. Overall study: Both a matching HLA type and CMV infection were indicated by public TCR beta signatures.

One entry per CDR3 protein results from TCRdb running MiXCR on the reads. The sample has about 100,000 distinct CDR3 sequences; less than 25% are singletons. Study findings and constraints: Dominant in the ex vivo response were TCR beta clonotypes restricted by HLA-C and specific for CMV.

The length of the CDR3 is 16 residues. CDR1 is MNHEY and CDR2 is SVGAGI in the germline V gene. V lost 0 bases and J lost 8; bases outside the gene matches: 8. Source material: CD8+ T cells from PBMCs. The chain links TRBV6-5 to TRBJ2-1; the match to TRBD2 covers 9 bases. The sequence was obtained from a human donor in good health (CMV status not recorded). Some clones in this sample may be carry-over from other donors' samples. The CDR3 region has the DNA TGTGCCAGCAGTTACTCGGGGACTAGCTCCTTGGATGAGCAGTTCTTC. It yields the protein CASSYSGTSSLDEQFF.